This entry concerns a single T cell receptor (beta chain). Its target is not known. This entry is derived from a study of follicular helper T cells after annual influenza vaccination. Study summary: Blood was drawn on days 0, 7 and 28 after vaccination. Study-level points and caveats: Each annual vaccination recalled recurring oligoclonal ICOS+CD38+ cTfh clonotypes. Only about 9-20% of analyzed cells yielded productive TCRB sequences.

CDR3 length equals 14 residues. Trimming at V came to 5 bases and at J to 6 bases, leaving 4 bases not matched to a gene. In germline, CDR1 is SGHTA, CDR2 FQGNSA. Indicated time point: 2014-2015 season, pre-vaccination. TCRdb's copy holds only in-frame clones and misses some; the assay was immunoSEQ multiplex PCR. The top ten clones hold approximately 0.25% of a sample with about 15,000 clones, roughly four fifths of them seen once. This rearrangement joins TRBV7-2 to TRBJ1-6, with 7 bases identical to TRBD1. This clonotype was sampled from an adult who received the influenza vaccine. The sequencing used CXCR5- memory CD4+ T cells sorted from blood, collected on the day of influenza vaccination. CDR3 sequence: CASSTRDSNSPLHF. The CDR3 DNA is TGTGCCAGCAGCACCCGGGACAGTAATTCACCCCTCCACTTT.